These 7 T cell receptor beta chains were sequenced from one sample in a study of T cell responses to AZD1222 COVID-19 vaccine. Generated by immunoSEQ multiplex PCR, the TCRdb table keeps only in-frame clones and is missing some. Of roughly 120,000 clones in the sample, approximately 90% were seen once. The sample here was peripheral blood, taken on day 0 of AZD1222 vaccination. The source is an adult in good health.

J is TRBJ2-3 and V is TRBV6-1; the match to TRBD2 covers 11 bases. The CDR3 is 16 residues long. V gave up 4 bases and J gave up 3 bases; unmatched junction bases: 6. Germline CDR1 is MNHNS and CDR2 is SASEGT. The CDR3 bases are TGTGCCAGCAGTGCAGGGACTAGCGGTCGGACAGATACGCAGTATTTT. Residues: CASSAGTSGRTDTQYF.

J is TRBJ2-1 and V is TRBV18, with a weak D call TRBD2 (5 bases). CDR3 length: 14 residues. From germline, CDR1 is KGHSH and CDR2 LQKENI. The germline V and J ends were trimmed by 2 bases and 2 bases, with 7 bases remaining between them. The DNA for the CDR3 is TGTGCCAGCTCACCAGGCGGGCCCTACAATGAGCAGTTCTTC. As protein: CASSPGGPYNEQFF. The variable domain in full, completed from reference TRBV18 and TRBJ2-1, reads NAGVMQNPRHLVRRRGQEARLRCSPMKGHSHVYWYRQLPEEGLKFMVYLQKENIIDESGMPKERFSAEFPKEGPSILRIQQVVRGDSAAYFCASSPGGPYNEQFFGPGTRLTVL.

The rearrangement uses TRBV6-4 and TRBJ2-2, with D possibly being TRBD1 (7 bases). Between the trimmed V and J ends, which lost 4 bases and 7 bases, there was a span of 16 bases. CDR1 is MRHNA, CDR2 SNTAGT, per germline. The CDR3 contains 15 residues. The DNA of the CDR3 is TGTGCCAGCAGTGGCGGAGGGGGCTCAGGCGGGGAGCTGTTTTTT. Protein: CASSGGGGSGGELFF.

The chain joins TRBV29-1 to TRBJ2-1; 11 bases line up with TRBD2. The germline V gene encodes CDR1 SQVTM and CDR2 ANQGSEA. The CDR3 runs to 15 residues. V gave up 4 bases and J gave up 6 bases; unmatched junction bases: 8. The CDR3 region has the DNA TGCAGCGTTGTGCCTAGCGGGGGGAGAGCCAATGAGCAGTTCTTC. Its translation: CSVVPSGGRANEQFF.

The chain combines TRBV20-1 with TRBJ1-2; a possible D gene is TRBD1 (5 bases). Germline-derived CDR1 and CDR2 are DFQATT and SNEGSKA (reference sequence). The CDR3 spans 11 residues. V was shortened by 3 bases and J by 5 bases, with 7 bases between the two germline ends. The CDR3 nucleotides read TGCAGTGCTAGGACAGATTATGGCTACACCTTC. Encoded protein: CSARTDYGYTF.

In this sample, this clone turned up once. This chain links TRBV9 with TRBJ1-1; 7 positions agree with TRBD1. In germline, CDR1 is SGDLS, CDR2 YYNGEE. With V trimmed by 0 bases and J by 0 bases, 11 bases remained unmatched. The CDR3 loop spans 18 amino acids. In nucleotides, the CDR3 is TGTGCCAGCAGCGTAGCTGTAGACAGGGCCCTTATGAACACTGAAGCTTTCTTT. The encoded protein is CASSVAVDRALMNTEAFF.

V and J are TRBV11-2 and TRBJ2-1, with D possibly TRBD2 on 6 matching bases. This CDR3 has 14 amino acids. The germline CDR1 and CDR2 sequences are SGHAT and FQNNGV. Between the trimmed V and J ends, which lost 4 bases and 6 bases, there was a span of 13 bases. CDR3: CASSSADYSNEQFF. CDR3 nucleotides: TGTGCCAGCAGCTCAGCGGACTATTCCAATGAGCAGTTCTTC.